Reported below is one T cell receptor (beta chain). No cognate antigen has been identified for it. Base qualities are missing; no much larger clone stands one base away. Amplification of TCR beta CDR3 regions was carried out from RNA transcripts. A first-round RT-PCR of the TCR CDR3 used the HTBI primer set with the Qiagen OneStep RT-PCR kit. The libraries were constructed in a second round of multiplex PCR and then size-selected and purified. Paired-end sequencing of the libraries was performed with 100 bp reads on an Illumina HiSeq2000. Regarding the original processing steps: SOAPnuke was used to process the raw data, throwing out any read that contained adapters or uncalled bases, had a mean Phred below 15, or lacked an exact constant-primer or identifier match. COPE v1.2.5 was used to merge the high-quality paired reads, and each unique nucleotide sequence was defined as a clonotype. MiTCR v1.1 was used to align the clonotypes against IMGT TRBV, TRBD and TRBJ reference segments. Only V-J combinations with frequency above 0.0001, covering 99% to 99.2% of repertoires, were analysed. The TCS score was defined as F50 (clonal expansion) divided by E x V (chaos), with BLOSUM62-based TCRdist calculated between CDR3 peptides within each V-J. Welch's t-statistics and random forest reduced some 510 V-J features to 10 to 15, which were used in a naive Bayes classifier (R e1071). The Morisita-Horn index was used to measure how similar the thyroid and blood repertoires were. TCRdb reanalyzed the raw reads on its own, using fastp at Q25 for trimming and MiXCR for clone calling, and kept in-frame beta chains. One record per CDR3 amino acid sequence lists the most common genes and DNA. The V and J calls shown here were made by TCRdb, not taken from the authors' results. A total of some 800,000 distinct CDR3 sequences appear in this sample, 38% of them only once. About 9% of the sample goes to the ten largest clones.

A patient counted as having stable Graves' hyperthyroidism if no progression to ophthalmopathy occurred over 18 months of follow-up. The hyperthyroidism patients were between 18 and 65 years old and newly diagnosed, with a disease duration of less than 2 months. The study excluded patients with uncontrolled infections, other autoimmune diseases, pregnancy or lactation. Clinical symptoms, serum thyroxine and TRAb, thyroid ultrasound, and orbital computed tomography formed the basis for the diagnoses. PBMCs were isolated from about 9.2 ml of fresh peripheral blood by Ficoll-Paque density gradient centrifugation. Total RNA was extracted with Trizol reagent, and quality was checked on an Agilent 2100 Bioanalyzer. This sample is part of a study of T cells in Graves' hyperthyroidism and ophthalmopathy (dated by TCRdb to between 2019 and 2020). About the investigation overall: Peripheral blood was collected at initial diagnosis, before any treatment. To identify TCR V-J signatures that set the groups apart, the researchers used a discovery cohort of more than 95 patients, made up of 40 to 45 with Graves' ophthalmopathy and approximately 57 with stable Graves' hyperthyroidism. Whether ophthalmopathy could be predicted prospectively was tested in an independent validation cohort made up of under 20 hyperthyroidism patients plus 17 patients who later progressed to ophthalmopathy. The 75 to 100 discovery patients were randomly split 7:3 into training and test sets. In addition, the study compared T-cell repertoires in thyroid tissue and in blood from a handful of Graves' hyperthyroidism patients. Once sampling was done, hyperthyroidism patients were given methimazole at a starting dose of 30 mg daily, whereas ophthalmopathy patients were given high-dose intravenous methylprednisolone. According to the paper, TCR Vbeta CDR3 sequencing was carried out on some 140 peripheral blood samples, which came from 40 to 45 ophthalmopathy, some 73 hyperthyroidism and roughly 17 progressor patients. Study-wide findings and limitations: In validation, the model predicted progression to ophthalmopathy with 55% to 71% sensitivity and around 72% specificity, a median of roughly seven months before onset. Most expanded thyroid clonotypes (frequency above 0.001) were also detected in blood, a finding suggesting that blood repertoires may reflect thyroid immune responses. Sample size was not statistically predetermined, and blinding of investigators to group allocation was not performed. A model built on a 13 V-J signature distinguished ophthalmopathy from stable hyperthyroidism, reaching 87.88% sensitivity and around 82% specificity in cross-validation and 80%/75% in testing.

Trimming costs V 5 bases and J 6 bases, and their ends lie 10 bases apart. The CDR3 measures 12 amino acids from cysteine to phenylalanine. Only the CDR3 portion is preserved as DNA: 36 bases, with reading frame beginning at the first base. CDR1 and CDR2 were assigned from the germline V gene as SQVTM and ANQGSEA. The sequence derives from a man aged 18 to 35 with Graves' hyperthyroidism. What was sequenced was blood. The chain is made from TRBV29-1 and TRBJ2-2; the D segment may tentatively be TRBD1 or TRBD2, each giving 5 matched bases. The nucleotides are TGCAGCGTTAGTAGAGGGGCCGGGGAGCTGTTTTTT. Its product reads: CSVSRGAGELFF.